This T cell receptor beta chain came from a study of T cell responses to AZD1222 COVID-19 vaccine. Study conclusions and caveats: Seropositive status at baseline applied to only a handful of AZD1222 recipients.

About this clone: Its antigen remains unknown.

Sequencing was performed with immunoSEQ multiplex PCR; in TCRdb, only in-frame clones are kept and a portion is missing. The data show roughly 190,000 clones, roughly 91% seen once. This TCR came from an adult in good health. This specimen was peripheral blood, taken on day 0 of AZD1222 vaccination.

CDR3 coding DNA: TGTGCCAGCCGACAGGGGGCCCACGAGCAGTACTTC. It encodes CASRQGAHEQYF. The chain couples TRBV6-7 to TRBJ2-7, with 10 bases identical to TRBD1. TRBV6-7 is an open reading frame, and its role is uncertain. The CDR3 has 12 residues. After removal of 8 bases from V and 5 bases from J, the junction contained 3 bases not matched to a gene.